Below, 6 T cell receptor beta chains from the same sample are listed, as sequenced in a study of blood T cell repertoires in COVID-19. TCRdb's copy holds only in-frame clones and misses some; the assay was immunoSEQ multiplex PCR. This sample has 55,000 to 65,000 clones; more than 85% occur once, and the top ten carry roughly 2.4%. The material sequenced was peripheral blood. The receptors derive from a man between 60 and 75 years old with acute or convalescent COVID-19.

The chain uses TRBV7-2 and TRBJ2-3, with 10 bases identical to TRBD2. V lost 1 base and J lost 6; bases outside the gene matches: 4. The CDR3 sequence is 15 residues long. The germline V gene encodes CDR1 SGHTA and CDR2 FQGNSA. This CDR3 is CASSLGGSGRDTQYF. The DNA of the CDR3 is TGTGCCAGCAGCTTAGGTGGTAGCGGGAGGGATACGCAGTATTTT.

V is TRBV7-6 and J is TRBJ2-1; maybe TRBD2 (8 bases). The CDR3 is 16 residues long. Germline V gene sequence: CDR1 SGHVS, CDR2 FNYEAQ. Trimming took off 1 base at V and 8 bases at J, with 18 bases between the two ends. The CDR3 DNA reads TGTGCCAGCAGCTTAGGCCCGGGACTAGGGGGCGATGAGCAGTTCTTC. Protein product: CASSLGPGLGGDEQFF. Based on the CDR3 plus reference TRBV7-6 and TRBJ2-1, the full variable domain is GAGVSQSPRYKVTKRGQDVALRCDPISGHVSLYWYRQALGQGPEFLTYFNYEAQQDKSGLPNDRFSAERPEGSISTLTIQRTEQRDSAMYRCASSLGPGLGGDEQFFGPGTRLTVL.

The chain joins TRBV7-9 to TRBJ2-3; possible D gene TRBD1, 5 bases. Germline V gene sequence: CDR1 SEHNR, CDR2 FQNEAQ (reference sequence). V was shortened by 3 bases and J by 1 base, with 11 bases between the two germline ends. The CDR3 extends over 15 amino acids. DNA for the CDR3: TGTGCCAGCAGCTTCGGTTCACAGGGCACAGATACGCAGTATTTT. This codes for CASSFGSQGTDTQYF.

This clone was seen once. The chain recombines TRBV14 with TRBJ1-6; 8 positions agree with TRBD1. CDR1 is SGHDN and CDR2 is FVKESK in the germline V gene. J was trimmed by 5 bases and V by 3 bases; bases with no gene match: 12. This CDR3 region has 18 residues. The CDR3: CASSQRPFTTGDNSPLHF. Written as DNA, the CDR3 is TGTGCCAGCAGCCAGAGGCCCTTTACGACAGGGGATAATTCACCCCTCCACTTT.

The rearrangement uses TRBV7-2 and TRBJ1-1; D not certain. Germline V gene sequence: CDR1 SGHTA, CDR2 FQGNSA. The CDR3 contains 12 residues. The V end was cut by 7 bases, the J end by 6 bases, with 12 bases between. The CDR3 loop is CASTLFTAEAFF. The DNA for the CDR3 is TGTGCCAGCACCCTCTTCACAGCTGAAGCTTTCTTT.

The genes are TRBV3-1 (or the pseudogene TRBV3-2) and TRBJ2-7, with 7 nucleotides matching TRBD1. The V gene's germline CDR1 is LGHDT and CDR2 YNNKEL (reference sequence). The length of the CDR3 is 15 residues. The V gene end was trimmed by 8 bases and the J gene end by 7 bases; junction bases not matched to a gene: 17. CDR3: CASESGTELGREQYF. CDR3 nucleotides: TGTGCCAGCGAATCCGGGACAGAGCTCGGTAGGGAGCAGTACTTC.